The rows below give T cell receptor beta chains drawn from one sample of a study of T cell changes during pregnancy in multiple sclerosis. Libraries were prepared by immunoSEQ multiplex PCR; TCRdb keeps only in-frame clonotypes and omits some of them. The sample records roughly 60,000 clones, 80% to 95% being singletons. The input for sequencing was peripheral blood, taken in the second trimester of pregnancy. These receptors came from a female donor in good health, enrolled as a control in a pregnancy study. Both conserved end residues are part of each CDR3. Each record gives: D gene, clone size, J gene, V gene, CDR3 DNA, CDR3 protein. A D gene is named only where the DNA matches it firmly. Not every row has a clone size; where given, it reads once, few, many or a size class.

d_gene: NA
abundance: NA
j_gene: TRBJ2-7
v_gene: TRBV7-8
CDR3nt: TGTGCCAGCAGCCTAAACTTAGCTGCCGGGGTTAACGAGCAGTACTTC
CDR3aa: CASSLNLAAGVNEQYF

d_gene: TRBD1
abundance: once
j_gene: TRBJ2-7
v_gene: TRBV6-5
CDR3nt: TGTGCCAGCAGGCGGGACAGGGAGATTTACGAGCAGTACTTC
CDR3aa: CASRRDREIYEQYF

d_gene: NA
abundance: NA
j_gene: TRBJ2-3
v_gene: TRBV6-1
CDR3nt: TGTGCCAGCAGTGAGACTCCACAGGTCCCCCCAGATACGCAATATTTT
CDR3aa: CASSETPQVPPDTQYF

d_gene: TRBD1
abundance: NA
j_gene: TRBJ2-7
v_gene: TRBV11-2
CDR3nt: TGTGCCAGCAGCTTGCACAGGGGGCGTCGGTACGAGCAGTACTTC
CDR3aa: CASSLHRGRRYEQYF

d_gene: TRBD1
abundance: NA
j_gene: TRBJ2-7
v_gene: TRBV7-9
CDR3nt: TGTGCCAGCAGCTGGTCAAGGACAGGGGGCGACGAGCAGTACTTC
CDR3aa: CASSWSRTGGDEQYF

d_gene: TRBD2
abundance: NA
j_gene: TRBJ2-1
v_gene: TRBV9
CDR3nt: TGTGCCAGCAGCGTGGCTTGGACTAGCGGTTACTCCTACAATGAGCAGTTCTTC
CDR3aa: CASSVAWTSGYSYNEQFF

d_gene: NA
abundance: NA
j_gene: TRBJ1-2
v_gene: TRBV13
CDR3nt: TGTGCCAGCAGCTTAGGCTCGGGGTATCGTAACTATGGCTACACCTTC
CDR3aa: CASSLGSGYRNYGYTF

d_gene: NA
abundance: NA
j_gene: TRBJ1-5
v_gene: TRBV27
CDR3nt: TGTGCCAGCAGTTCCAGGGGAATGTCGCCCCAGCATTTT
CDR3aa: CASSSRGMSPQHF

d_gene: NA
abundance: NA
j_gene: TRBJ2-3
v_gene: TRBV7-5
CDR3nt: TGTGCCCTTTATAGGGGCCCAGATACGCAGTATTTT
CDR3aa: CALYRGPDTQYF

d_gene: TRBD1
abundance: NA
j_gene: TRBJ1-1
v_gene: TRBV19
CDR3nt: TGTGCCAGTACTCCCAGGGGGGATAACCGTGCAGCTTTCTTT
CDR3aa: CASTPRGDNRAAFF

d_gene: TRBD2
abundance: NA
j_gene: TRBJ2-7
v_gene: TRBV5-6
CDR3nt: TGTGCCAGCAGCAAGTTACTAGCGGGAGGGCAGCGGCCTTACGAGCAGTACTTC
CDR3aa: CASSKLLAGGQRPYEQYF

d_gene: NA
abundance: NA
j_gene: TRBJ2-3
v_gene: TRBV28
CDR3nt: TGTGCCAGCAGTTCGGACGGGCCAGGGGTCACAGATACGCAGTATTTT
CDR3aa: CASSSDGPGVTDTQYF

d_gene: NA
abundance: NA
j_gene: TRBJ2-5
v_gene: TRBV9
CDR3nt: TGTGCCAGCAGCCCCCCCATTGGTCTTGAGGAGACCCAGTACTTC
CDR3aa: CASSPPIGLEETQYF

d_gene: TRBD2
abundance: NA
j_gene: TRBJ2-7
v_gene: TRBV6-1
CDR3nt: TGTGCCAGCAGTGACCGGTCTAGCGGACCTTACGAGCAGTACTTC
CDR3aa: CASSDRSSGPYEQYF

d_gene: TRBD1
abundance: once
j_gene: TRBJ1-6
v_gene: TRBV5-4
CDR3nt: TGTGCCAGCAGCCTCTCCTGGACAGGGGGTTCACCCCTCCACTTT
CDR3aa: CASSLSWTGGSPLHF

d_gene: NA
abundance: NA
j_gene: TRBJ2-7
v_gene: TRBV10-3
CDR3nt: TGTGCCATCAGTGATGTATCCGAGCAGTACTTC
CDR3aa: CAISDVSEQYF

d_gene: NA
abundance: NA
j_gene: TRBJ1-3
v_gene: TRBV18
CDR3nt: TGTGCCAGCTCACCACAGTCAGGGACTGGAAACACCATATATTTT
CDR3aa: CASSPQSGTGNTIYF

d_gene: NA
abundance: once
j_gene: TRBJ2-7
v_gene: TRBV19
CDR3nt: TGTGCCAGTAGTCTAGGAGAGAACTCCTACGAGCAGTACTTC
CDR3aa: CASSLGENSYEQYF

d_gene: NA
abundance: NA
j_gene: TRBJ2-7
v_gene: TRBV2
CDR3nt: TGTGCCAGCAAGGCGGGGGCCCTTCCTCACGAGCAGTACTTC
CDR3aa: CASKAGALPHEQYF

d_gene: NA
abundance: NA
j_gene: TRBJ2-5
v_gene: TRBV7-2
CDR3nt: TGTGCCAGCAGCTATCCGACCGGGGTGGAGACCCAGTACTTC
CDR3aa: CASSYPTGVETQYF

d_gene: NA
abundance: NA
j_gene: TRBJ2-7
v_gene: TRBV9
CDR3nt: TGTGCCAGCAGCGCGAGAGGGGTGGGGGAGGTCTATCCGCCCTCCCACGAGCAGTACTTC
CDR3aa: CASSARGVGEVYPPSHEQYF

d_gene: TRBD1
abundance: NA
j_gene: TRBJ1-2
v_gene: TRBV27
CDR3nt: TGTGCCAGCAGTATAACAGGGGCCACCAACTATGGCTACACCTTC
CDR3aa: CASSITGATNYGYTF

d_gene: NA
abundance: NA
j_gene: TRBJ2-3
v_gene: TRBV9
CDR3nt: TGTGCCAGCAGCGCGATAGGGGGTCGCGCGCAGTATTTT
CDR3aa: CASSAIGGRAQYF

d_gene: TRBD1
abundance: NA
j_gene: TRBJ1-4
v_gene: TRBV11-3
CDR3nt: TGTGCCAGCAGCTTAGATGGGACAGCGGGTTGTAAAAAACTGTTTTTT
CDR3aa: CASSLDGTAGCKKLFF

d_gene: TRBD1
abundance: few
j_gene: TRBJ1-1
v_gene: TRBV28
CDR3nt: TGTGCCAGCAGTTCGACAGGGGACACTGAAGCTTTCTTT
CDR3aa: CASSSTGDTEAFF

d_gene: NA
abundance: NA
j_gene: TRBJ2-3
v_gene: TRBV27
CDR3nt: TGTGCCAGCAGTTCCACCCGCCGAGGCTCTAGCACAGATACGCAGTATTTT
CDR3aa: CASSSTRRGSSTDTQYF

d_gene: TRBD1
abundance: NA
j_gene: TRBJ1-4
v_gene: TRBV9
CDR3nt: TGTGCCAGCAGCGTAGGGGACAGGAGAGACATAGCAGGCAATGAAAAACTGTTTTTT
CDR3aa: CASSVGDRRDIAGNEKLFF

d_gene: NA
abundance: once
j_gene: TRBJ2-1
v_gene: TRBV5-4
CDR3nt: TGTGCCAGCAGCCGGGACTACAATGAGCAGTTCTTC
CDR3aa: CASSRDYNEQFF

d_gene: NA
abundance: NA
j_gene: TRBJ2-1
v_gene: TRBV11-2
CDR3nt: TGTGCCAGCAGCCGTGCGGGCTCTTACAATGAGCAGTTCTTC
CDR3aa: CASSRAGSYNEQFF

d_gene: TRBD2
abundance: NA
j_gene: TRBJ2-3
v_gene: TRBV7-9
CDR3nt: TGTGCCAGCAGCGACACTAGCGGGAGGGATACGCAGTATTTT
CDR3aa: CASSDTSGRDTQYF

d_gene: NA
abundance: NA
j_gene: TRBJ1-2
v_gene: TRBV10-2
CDR3nt: TGCGCCAGCAGTATTTTTAGGAGTCAAACTAACTATGGCTACACCTTC
CDR3aa: CASSIFRSQTNYGYTF

d_gene: TRBD1
abundance: NA
j_gene: TRBJ2-4
v_gene: TRBV15
CDR3nt: TGTGCCACCAGCAGTGGCCAGGGGGCCGTGAACATTCAGTACTTC
CDR3aa: CATSSGQGAVNIQYF

d_gene: NA
abundance: NA
j_gene: TRBJ2-3
v_gene: TRBV20-1
CDR3nt: TGCAGTTCGGAGTACGATACGCAGTATTTT
CDR3aa: CSSEYDTQYF

d_gene: TRBD1
abundance: NA
j_gene: TRBJ2-5
v_gene: TRBV4-2
CDR3nt: TGTGCCAGCAGCCAAGTAGGGACAGGGAGGGAGACCCAGTACTTC
CDR3aa: CASSQVGTGRETQYF

d_gene: TRBD1
abundance: NA
j_gene: TRBJ2-2
v_gene: TRBV5-1
CDR3nt: TGCGCCAGCAGCGCTACAGGGGCGGACACCGGGGAGCTGTTTTTT
CDR3aa: CASSATGADTGELFF

d_gene: NA
abundance: NA
j_gene: TRBJ1-1
v_gene: TRBV29-1
CDR3nt: TGCAGCGTTGGTCGGAGGAACACTGAAGCTTTCTTT
CDR3aa: CSVGRRNTEAFF

d_gene: NA
abundance: NA
j_gene: TRBJ2-3
v_gene: TRBV9
CDR3nt: TGTGCCAGCAGCGATAGGCCTATTAGCGATACGCAGTATTTT
CDR3aa: CASSDRPISDTQYF

d_gene: TRBD2
abundance: NA
j_gene: TRBJ2-1
v_gene: TRBV15
CDR3nt: TGTGCCACCGCCTTGGGCGGGGGGGCCAACAATGAGCAGTTCTTC
CDR3aa: CATALGGGANNEQFF

d_gene: NA
abundance: few
j_gene: TRBJ2-7
v_gene: TRBV15
CDR3nt: TGTGCCACCAGCAGGGGTGGGGCTTCCTACGAGCAGTACTTC
CDR3aa: CATSRGGASYEQYF

d_gene: TRBD2
abundance: NA
j_gene: TRBJ2-1
v_gene: TRBV2
CDR3nt: TGTGCCAGCAGCCCCCGGAGCGGGAGGGCCCTTAATGAGCAGTTCTTC
CDR3aa: CASSPRSGRALNEQFF

d_gene: TRBD1
abundance: NA
j_gene: TRBJ2-1
v_gene: TRBV29-1
CDR3nt: TGCAGCGCCTCACCCCTCAGGGGGCACGGCTTGTATGAGCAGTTCTTC
CDR3aa: CSASPLRGHGLYEQFF